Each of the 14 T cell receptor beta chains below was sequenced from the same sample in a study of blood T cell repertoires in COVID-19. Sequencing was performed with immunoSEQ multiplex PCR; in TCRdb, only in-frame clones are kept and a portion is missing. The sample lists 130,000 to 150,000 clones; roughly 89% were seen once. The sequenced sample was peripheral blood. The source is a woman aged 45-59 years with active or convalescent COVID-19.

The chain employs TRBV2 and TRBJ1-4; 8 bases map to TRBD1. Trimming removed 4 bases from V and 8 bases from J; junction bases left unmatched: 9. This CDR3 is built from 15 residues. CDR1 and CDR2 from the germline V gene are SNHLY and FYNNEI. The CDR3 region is CASSAGQGADEKLFF. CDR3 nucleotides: TGTGCCAGCAGTGCAGGGCAGGGGGCTGACGAAAAACTGTTTTTT. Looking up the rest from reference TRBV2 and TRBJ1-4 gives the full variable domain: EPEVTQTPSHQVTQMGQEVILRCVPISNHLYFYWYRQILGQKVEFLVSFYNNEISEKSEIFDDQFSVERPDGSNFTLKIRSTKLEDSAMYFCASSAGQGADEKLFFGSGTQLSVL.

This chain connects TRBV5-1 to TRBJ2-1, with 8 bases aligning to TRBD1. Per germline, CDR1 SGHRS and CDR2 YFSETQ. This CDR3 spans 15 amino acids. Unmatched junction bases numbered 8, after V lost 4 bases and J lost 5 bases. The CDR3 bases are TGCGCCAGCAGCCCATGGACAGGGCCAAACAATGAGCAGTTCTTC. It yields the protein CASSPWTGPNNEQFF. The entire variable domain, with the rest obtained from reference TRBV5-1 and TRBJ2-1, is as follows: KAGVTQTPRYLIKTRGQQVTLSCSPISGHRSVSWYQQTPGQGLQFLFEYFSETQRNKGNFPGRFSGRQFSNSRSEMNVSTLELGDSALYLCASSPWTGPNNEQFFGPGTRLTVL.

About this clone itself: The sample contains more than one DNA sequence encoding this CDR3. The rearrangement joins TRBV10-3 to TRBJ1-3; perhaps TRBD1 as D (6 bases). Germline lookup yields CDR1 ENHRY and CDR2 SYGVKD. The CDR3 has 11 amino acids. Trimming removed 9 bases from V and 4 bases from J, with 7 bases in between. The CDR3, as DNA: TGTGCCATAGGACAGGGAAACACCATATATTTT. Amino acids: CAIGQGNTIYF.

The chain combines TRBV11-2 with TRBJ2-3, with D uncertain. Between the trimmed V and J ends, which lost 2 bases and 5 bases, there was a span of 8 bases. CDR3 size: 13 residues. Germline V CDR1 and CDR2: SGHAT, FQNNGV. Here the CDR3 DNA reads TGTGCCAGCAGCTTATATTCGGGAGATACGCAGTATTTT. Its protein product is CASSLYSGDTQYF.

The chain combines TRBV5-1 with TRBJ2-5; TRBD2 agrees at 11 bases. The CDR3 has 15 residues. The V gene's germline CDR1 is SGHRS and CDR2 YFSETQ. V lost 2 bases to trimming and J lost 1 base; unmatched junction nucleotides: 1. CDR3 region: CASSLLAGVQETQYF. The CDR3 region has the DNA TGCGCCAGCAGCTTACTAGCGGGGGTCCAAGAGACCCAGTACTTC.

The CDR3 DNA reads as TGTGCCTGGAGTACGACTACATCCTACGAGCAGTACTTC. It specifies CAWSTTTSYEQYF. The chain carries TRBV30 and TRBJ2-7, with a weak D call TRBD2 (5 bases). V gave up 2 bases and J gave up 1 base, with 9 bases separating them. Germline V lookup: CDR1 GTSNPN, CDR2 SVGIG (reference sequence). CDR3 length: 13 amino acids.

The CDR3 protein is CASSYSDRNYEQYF. The CDR3, as DNA: TGTGCCAGCAGTTACTCGGACAGAAACTACGAGCAGTACTTC. V gene TRBV6-6 combines with J gene TRBJ2-7, with D tentatively TRBD1 (6 bases). Germline lookup yields CDR1 MNHNY and CDR2 SVGAGI (reference sequence). With 0 bases removed from V and 3 bases from J, the gap between germline ends came to 9 bases. This CDR3 spans 14 amino acids.

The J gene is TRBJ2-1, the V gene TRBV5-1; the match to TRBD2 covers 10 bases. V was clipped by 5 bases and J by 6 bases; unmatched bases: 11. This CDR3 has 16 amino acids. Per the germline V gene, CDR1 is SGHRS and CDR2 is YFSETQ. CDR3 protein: CASRVSGGAEANEQFF. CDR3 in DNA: TGCGCCAGCAGAGTCAGCGGGGGGGCCGAGGCCAATGAGCAGTTCTTC.

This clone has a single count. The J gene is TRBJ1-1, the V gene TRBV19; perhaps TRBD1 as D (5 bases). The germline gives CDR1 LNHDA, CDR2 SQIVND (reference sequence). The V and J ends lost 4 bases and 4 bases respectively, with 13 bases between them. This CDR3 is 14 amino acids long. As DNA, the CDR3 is TGTGCCAGTAGTACCCCTGGGGCCCGCACTGAAGCTTTCTTT. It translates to CASSTPGARTEAFF. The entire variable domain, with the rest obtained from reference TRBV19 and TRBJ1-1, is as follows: DGGITQSPKYLFRKEGQNVTLSCEQNLNHDAMYWYRQDPGQGLRLIYYSQIVNDFQKGDIAEGYSVSREKKESFPLTVTSAQKNPTAFYLCASSTPGARTEAFFGQGTRLTVV.

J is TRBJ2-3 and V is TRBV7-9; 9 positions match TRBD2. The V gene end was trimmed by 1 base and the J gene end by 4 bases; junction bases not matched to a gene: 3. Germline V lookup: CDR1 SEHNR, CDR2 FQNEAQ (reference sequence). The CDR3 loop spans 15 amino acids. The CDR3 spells CASSLVAGGPDTQYF. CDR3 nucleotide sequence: TGTGCCAGCAGCTTAGTTGCGGGGGGGCCAGATACGCAGTATTTT.

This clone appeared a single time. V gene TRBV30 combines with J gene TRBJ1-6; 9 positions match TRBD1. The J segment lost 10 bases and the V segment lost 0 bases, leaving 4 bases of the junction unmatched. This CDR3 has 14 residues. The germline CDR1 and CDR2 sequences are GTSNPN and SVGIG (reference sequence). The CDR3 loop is CAWSVQGADSPLHF. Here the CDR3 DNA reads TGTGCCTGGAGTGTACAGGGGGCGGACTCACCCCTCCACTTT.

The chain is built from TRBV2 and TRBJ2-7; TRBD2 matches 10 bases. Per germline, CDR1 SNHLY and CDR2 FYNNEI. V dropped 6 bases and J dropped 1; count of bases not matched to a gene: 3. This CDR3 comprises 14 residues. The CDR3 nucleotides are TGTGCCAGCAGAATAGCGGGAGGATCCTACGAGCAGTACTTC. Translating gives CASRIAGGSYEQYF.

The CDR3 is CASSQDPGTGSTGELFF. In DNA, the CDR3 is TGTGCCAGCAGCCAAGATCCCGGGACAGGGTCCACCGGGGAGCTGTTTTTT. J is TRBJ2-2 and V is TRBV4-2; 9 nucleotides line up with TRBD1. Germline V CDR1 and CDR2: LGHNA, YNFKEQ. The CDR3 runs 17 residues. V lost 0 bases and J lost 4; bases outside the gene matches: 6.

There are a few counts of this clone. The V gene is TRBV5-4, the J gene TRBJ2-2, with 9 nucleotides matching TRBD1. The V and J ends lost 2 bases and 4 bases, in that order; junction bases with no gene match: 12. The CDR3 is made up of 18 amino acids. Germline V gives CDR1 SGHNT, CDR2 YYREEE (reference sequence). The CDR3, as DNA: TGTGCCAGCAGCTTACCCCTGGGACAGGGTGTTAGCACCGGGGAGCTGTTTTTT. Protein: CASSLPLGQGVSTGELFF.